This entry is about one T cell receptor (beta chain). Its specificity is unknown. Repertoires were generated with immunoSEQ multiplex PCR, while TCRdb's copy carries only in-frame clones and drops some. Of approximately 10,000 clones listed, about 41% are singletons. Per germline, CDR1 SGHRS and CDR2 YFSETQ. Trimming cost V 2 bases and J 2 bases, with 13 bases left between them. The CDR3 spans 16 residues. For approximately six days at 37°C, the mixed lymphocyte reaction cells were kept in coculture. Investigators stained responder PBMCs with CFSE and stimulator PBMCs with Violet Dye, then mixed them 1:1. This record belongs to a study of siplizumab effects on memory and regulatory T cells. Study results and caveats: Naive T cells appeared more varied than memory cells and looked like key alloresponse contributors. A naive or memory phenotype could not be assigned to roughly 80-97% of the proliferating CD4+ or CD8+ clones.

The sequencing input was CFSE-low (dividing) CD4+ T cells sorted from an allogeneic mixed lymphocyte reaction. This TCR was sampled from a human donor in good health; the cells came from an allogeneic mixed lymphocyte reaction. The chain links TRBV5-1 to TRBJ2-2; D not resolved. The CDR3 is CASSFTRALNTGELFF. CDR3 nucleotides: TGCGCCAGCAGCTTCACCAGAGCCCTTAACACCGGGGAGCTGTTTTTT.